The 4 T cell receptor beta chains reported below all come from one sample, sequenced in a study of Graves' ophthalmopathy and Graves' hyperthyroidism. Amplifying from RNA transcripts, the study obtained TCR beta CDR3 regions. Second-round multiplex PCR came after a first-round RT-PCR that employed HTBI primers. TCRdb itself ran the multiplex PCR reads through MiXCR, one entry per CDR3 protein. The sample holds 600,000 to 700,000 distinct CDR3 sequences, about 38% seen once. The sequenced sample consisted of peripheral blood. The source of these receptors is an adult man with Graves' ophthalmopathy.

This clonotype was observed many times. V and J are TRBV24-1 and TRBJ1-5; 8 nucleotides align to TRBD1. The CDR3 has 13 residues. Germline V gives CDR1 KGHDR, CDR2 SFDVKD. Trimming at V came to 8 bases and at J to 7 bases, leaving 6 bases not matched to a gene. Here the CDR3 DNA reads TGTGCCACCACGGACAGGGAGGACCAGCCCCAGCATTTT. Amino acid sequence: CATTDREDQPQHF.

This clonotype was counted once. This may stem from a read error, because a much larger clone lies one nucleotide away. The CDR3, as DNA: TGTGCCAGCAGCGTAGATAAGGGATTGAACACTGAAGCTTTCTTT. Amino acid sequence: CASSVDKGLNTEAFF. The rearrangement links TRBV25-1 to TRBJ1-1; D gene uncertain. In germline, CDR1 is MGHDK, CDR2 SYGVNS. The V gene lost 6 bases and the J gene lost 0 bases, with 14 bases spanning the gap. The CDR3 extends over 15 amino acids.

The chain links TRBV29-1 to TRBJ1-3; D is ambiguous. Trimming stripped 8 bases from V and 1 base from J, with 9 bases between. The germline gives CDR1 SQVTM, CDR2 ANQGSEA. The CDR3 sequence is 12 residues long. The CDR3 is CSLRVSGNTIYF. CDR3 in DNA: TGCAGCTTACGGGTGTCTGGAAACACCATATATTTT. Full variable domain (remainder filled in from reference TRBV29-1 and TRBJ1-3): SAVISQKPSRDICQRGTSLTIQCQVDSQVTMMFWYRQQPGQSLTLIATANQGSEATYESGFVIDKFPISRPNLTFSTLTVSNMSPEDSSIYLCSLRVSGNTIYFGEGSWLTVV.

This clonotype was detected many times. This sequence joins TRBV2 and TRBJ1-5; the D is unclear. Germline V lookup: CDR1 SNHLY, CDR2 FYNNEI. The V and J ends lost 3 bases and 5 bases respectively, with 8 bases between them. The CDR3 totals 13 residues. The CDR3 protein is CASSDEPHQPQHF. The DNA of the CDR3 is TGTGCCAGCAGTGATGAGCCCCATCAGCCCCAGCATTTT.